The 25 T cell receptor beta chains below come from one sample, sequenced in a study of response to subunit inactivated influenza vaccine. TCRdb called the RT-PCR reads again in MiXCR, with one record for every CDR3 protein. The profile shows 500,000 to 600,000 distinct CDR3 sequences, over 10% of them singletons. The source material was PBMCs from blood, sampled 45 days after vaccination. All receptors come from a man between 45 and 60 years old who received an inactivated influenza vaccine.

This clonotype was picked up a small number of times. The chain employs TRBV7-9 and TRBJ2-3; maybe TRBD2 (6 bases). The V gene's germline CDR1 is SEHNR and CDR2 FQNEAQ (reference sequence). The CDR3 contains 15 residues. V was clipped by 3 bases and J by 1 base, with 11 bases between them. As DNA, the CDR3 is TGTGCCAGCAGCTTGCGACTAGAGGGCACAGATACGCAGTATTTT. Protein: CASSLRLEGTDTQYF.

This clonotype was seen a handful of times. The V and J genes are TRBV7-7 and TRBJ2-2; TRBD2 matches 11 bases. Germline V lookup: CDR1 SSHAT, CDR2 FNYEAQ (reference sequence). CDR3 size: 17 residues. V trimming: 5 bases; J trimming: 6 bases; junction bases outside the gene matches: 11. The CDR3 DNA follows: TGTGCCAGCAGCGCCCGACTAGTAGCGGGAGGGCCCGGGGAGCTGTTTTTT. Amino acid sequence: CASSARLVAGGPGELFF.

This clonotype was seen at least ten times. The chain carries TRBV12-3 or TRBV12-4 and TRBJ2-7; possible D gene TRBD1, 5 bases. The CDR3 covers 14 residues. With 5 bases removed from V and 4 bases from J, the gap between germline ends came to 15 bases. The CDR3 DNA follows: TGTGCCAGCAGTCCGACAGTCCTCGGATACGAGCAGTACTTC. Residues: CASSPTVLGYEQYF.

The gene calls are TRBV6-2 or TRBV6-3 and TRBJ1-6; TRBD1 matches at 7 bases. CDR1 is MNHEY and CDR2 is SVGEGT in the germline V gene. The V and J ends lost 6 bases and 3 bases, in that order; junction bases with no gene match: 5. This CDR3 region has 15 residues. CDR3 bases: TGTGCCAGCAGGATACGGGACAGCTATAATTCACCCCTCCACTTT. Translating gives CASRIRDSYNSPLHF.

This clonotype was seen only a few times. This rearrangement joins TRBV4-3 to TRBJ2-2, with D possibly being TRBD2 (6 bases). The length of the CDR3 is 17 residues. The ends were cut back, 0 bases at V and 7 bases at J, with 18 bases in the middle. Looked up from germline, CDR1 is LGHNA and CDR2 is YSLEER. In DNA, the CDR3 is TGCGCCAGCAGCCAAGATCGAGGCCTTTTGGGGGGCGGGGAGCTGTTTTTT. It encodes CASSQDRGLLGGGELFF.

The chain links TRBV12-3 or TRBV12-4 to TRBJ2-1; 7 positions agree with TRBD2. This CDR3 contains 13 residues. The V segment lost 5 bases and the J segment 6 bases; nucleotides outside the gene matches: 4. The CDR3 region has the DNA TGTGCCAGCAGTCCAAGACTAGCCAATGAGCAGTTCTTC. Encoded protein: CASSPRLANEQFF.

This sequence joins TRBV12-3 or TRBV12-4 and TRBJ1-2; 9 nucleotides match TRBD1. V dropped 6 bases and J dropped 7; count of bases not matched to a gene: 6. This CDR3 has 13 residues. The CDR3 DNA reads TGTGCCAGCAGGGTACAGGGGGCGGGTGGCTACACCTTC. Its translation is CASRVQGAGGYTF.

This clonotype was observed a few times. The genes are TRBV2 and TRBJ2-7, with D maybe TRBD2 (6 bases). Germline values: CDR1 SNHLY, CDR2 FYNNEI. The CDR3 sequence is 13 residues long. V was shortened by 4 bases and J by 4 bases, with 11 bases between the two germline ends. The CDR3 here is CASSVIGSYEQYF. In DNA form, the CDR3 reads TGTGCCAGCAGTGTCATCGGGAGTTACGAGCAGTACTTC.

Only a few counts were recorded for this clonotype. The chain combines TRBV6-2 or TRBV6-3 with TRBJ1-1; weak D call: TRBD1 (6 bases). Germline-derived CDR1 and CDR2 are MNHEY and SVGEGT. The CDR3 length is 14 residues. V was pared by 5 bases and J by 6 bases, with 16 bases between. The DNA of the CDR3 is TGTGCCAGCAGTCCCCAGGGGACCGGCGCTGAAGCTTTCTTT. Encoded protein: CASSPQGTGAEAFF.

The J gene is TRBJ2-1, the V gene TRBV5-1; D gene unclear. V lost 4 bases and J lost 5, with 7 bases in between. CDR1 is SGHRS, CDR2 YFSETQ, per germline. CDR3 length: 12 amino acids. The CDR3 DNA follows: TGCGCCAGCAGCGCGGAAAACAATGAGCAGTTCTTC. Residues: CASSAENNEQFF.

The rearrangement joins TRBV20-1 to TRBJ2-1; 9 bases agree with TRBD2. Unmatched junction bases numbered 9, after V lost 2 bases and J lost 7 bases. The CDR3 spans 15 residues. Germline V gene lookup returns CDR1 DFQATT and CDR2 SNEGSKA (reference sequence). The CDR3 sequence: CSARRGSGRLNEQFF. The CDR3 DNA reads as TGCAGTGCTAGACGGGGCAGCGGGAGGTTGAATGAGCAGTTCTTC.

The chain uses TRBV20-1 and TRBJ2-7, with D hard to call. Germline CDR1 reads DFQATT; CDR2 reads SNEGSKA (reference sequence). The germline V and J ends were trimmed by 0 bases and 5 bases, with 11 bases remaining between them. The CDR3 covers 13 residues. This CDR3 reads CSAREGWSDEQYF. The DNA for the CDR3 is TGCAGTGCTAGAGAGGGATGGAGTGACGAGCAGTACTTC.

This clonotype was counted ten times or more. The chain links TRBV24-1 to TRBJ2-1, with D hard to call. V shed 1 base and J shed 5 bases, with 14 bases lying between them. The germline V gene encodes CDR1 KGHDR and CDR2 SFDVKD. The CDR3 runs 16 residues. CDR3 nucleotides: TGTGCCACCAGTGATTTTTATTCAGGAGTCCACAATGAGCAGTTCTTC. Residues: CATSDFYSGVHNEQFF.

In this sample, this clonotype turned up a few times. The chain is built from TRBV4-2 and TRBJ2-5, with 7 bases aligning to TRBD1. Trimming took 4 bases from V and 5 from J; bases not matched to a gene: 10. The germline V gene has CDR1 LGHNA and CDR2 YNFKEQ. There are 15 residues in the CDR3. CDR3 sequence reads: CASSPRDSPIETQYF. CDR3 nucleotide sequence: TGTGCCAGCAGCCCACGGGACAGCCCAATCGAGACCCAGTACTTC.

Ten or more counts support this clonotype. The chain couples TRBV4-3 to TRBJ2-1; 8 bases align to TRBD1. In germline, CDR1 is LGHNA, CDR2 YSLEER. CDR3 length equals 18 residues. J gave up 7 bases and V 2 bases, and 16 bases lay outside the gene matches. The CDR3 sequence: CASSQHALRTGRRNEQFF. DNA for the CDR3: TGCGCCAGCAGCCAACACGCCCTTCGGACAGGGAGGAGAAATGAGCAGTTCTTC.

CDR3 protein: CATSDFGGNADTQYF. CDR3 sequence (DNA): TGTGCCACCAGTGATTTTGGGGGAAACGCAGATACGCAGTATTTT. The gene calls are TRBV24-1 and TRBJ2-3; D possibly matches TRBD1 or TRBD2 (5 bases each). Deletions cut 1 base from V and 4 bases from J, with 11 bases between. The germline V gene encodes CDR1 KGHDR and CDR2 SFDVKD. This CDR3 spans 15 amino acids.

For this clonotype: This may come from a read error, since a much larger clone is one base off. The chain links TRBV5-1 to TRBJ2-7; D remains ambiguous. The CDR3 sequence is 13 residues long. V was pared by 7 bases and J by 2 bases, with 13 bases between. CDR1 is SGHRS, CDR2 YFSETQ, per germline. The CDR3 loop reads CASGSLATYEQYF. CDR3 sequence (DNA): TGCGCCAGCGGCTCCCTGGCTACCTACGAGCAGTACTTC.

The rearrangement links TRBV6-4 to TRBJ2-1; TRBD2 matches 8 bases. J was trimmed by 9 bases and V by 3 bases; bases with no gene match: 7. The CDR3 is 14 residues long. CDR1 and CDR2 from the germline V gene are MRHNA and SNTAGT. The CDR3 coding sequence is TGTGCCAGCAGTGAAGCGGGGGCACCGAGTGAGCAGTTCTTC. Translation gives CASSEAGAPSEQFF.

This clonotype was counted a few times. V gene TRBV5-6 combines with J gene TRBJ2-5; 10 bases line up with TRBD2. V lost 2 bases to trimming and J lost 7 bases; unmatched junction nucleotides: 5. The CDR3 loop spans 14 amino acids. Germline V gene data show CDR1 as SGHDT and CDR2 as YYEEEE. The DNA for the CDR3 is TGTGCCAGCAGCTTAATAGCGGGGGGTGTGACCCAGTACTTC. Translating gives CASSLIAGGVTQYF.

The CDR3 DNA follows: TGTGCCAGCAGCCTCAGACTCTTTCGGGAGCTGTTTTTT. Translating gives CASSLRLFRELFF. The chain uses TRBV7-8 and TRBJ2-2; D is undetermined. V lost 5 bases to trimming and J lost 9 bases, with 13 bases between them. Germline lookup yields CDR1 SGHVS and CDR2 FQNEAQ. The CDR3 is 13 residues long.

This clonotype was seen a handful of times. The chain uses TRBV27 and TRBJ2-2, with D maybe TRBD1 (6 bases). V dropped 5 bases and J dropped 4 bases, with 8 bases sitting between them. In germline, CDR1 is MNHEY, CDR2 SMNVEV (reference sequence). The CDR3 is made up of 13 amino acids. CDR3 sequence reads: CASSQDSTGELFF. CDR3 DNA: TGTGCCAGCAGTCAGGACAGCACCGGGGAGCTGTTTTTT.

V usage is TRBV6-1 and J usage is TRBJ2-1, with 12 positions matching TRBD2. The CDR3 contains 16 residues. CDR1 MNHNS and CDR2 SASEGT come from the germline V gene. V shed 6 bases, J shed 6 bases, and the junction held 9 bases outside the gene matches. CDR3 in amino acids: CASSAQLAGGGNEQFF. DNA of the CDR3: TGTGCCAGCAGCGCCCAACTAGCGGGAGGTGGCAATGAGCAGTTCTTC.

CDR3 protein: CASSLGGADNEQFF. The CDR3 nucleotides are TGTGCCAGCAGCTTAGGAGGGGCTGACAATGAGCAGTTCTTC. The chain combines TRBV7-9 with TRBJ2-1; D is possibly TRBD1 or TRBD2 (5 bases each). From germline, CDR1 is SEHNR and CDR2 FQNEAQ (reference sequence). V gave up 1 base and J gave up 5 bases, with 9 bases separating them. The length of the CDR3 is 14 residues.

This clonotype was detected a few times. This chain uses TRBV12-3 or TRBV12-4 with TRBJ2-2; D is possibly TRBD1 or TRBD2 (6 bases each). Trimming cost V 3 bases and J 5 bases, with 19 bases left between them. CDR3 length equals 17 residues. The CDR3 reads CASSFLGGLGRTGELFF. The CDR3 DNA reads TGTGCCAGCAGTTTTCTAGGGGGTCTAGGGAGGACCGGGGAGCTGTTTTTT.

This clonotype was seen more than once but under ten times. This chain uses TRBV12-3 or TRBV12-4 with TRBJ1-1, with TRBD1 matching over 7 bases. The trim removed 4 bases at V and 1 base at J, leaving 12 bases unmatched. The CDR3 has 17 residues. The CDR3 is CASSSRTTGTENTEAFF. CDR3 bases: TGTGCCAGCAGTTCCCGAACGACAGGGACTGAGAACACTGAAGCTTTCTTT.